This T cell receptor beta chain is from a study of blood T cell repertoires in COVID-19. Study-level information: Spain, Italy and the United States supplied samples that represented acute and convalescent COVID-19. T cells, B-cell-depleted T cells, or PBMCs provided the cDNA or gDNA that served as material.

Trimming took 2 bases from V and 2 from J; bases not matched to a gene: 9. CDR3 length: 17 amino acids. Germline V gives CDR1 MGHDK, CDR2 SYGVNS. As originally analysed: The authors estimated nucleated cell counts from reference gene primer amplification. Libraries were prepared by immunoSEQ multiplex PCR; TCRdb keeps only in-frame clonotypes and omits some of them. That table furnishes V, J and clone size, whereas the DNA furnished D and trimming. This sample has 470,000 or so clones, with approximately 85% found just once. The origin of this receptor is a human donor in a cohort sampled during active COVID-19. The specimen was peripheral blood. The rearrangement joins TRBV25-1 to TRBJ2-3; TRBD1 matches at 8 bases. For the CDR3, the DNA is TGTGCCAGCAGTGAACTTGGACAGGGTCGATACACAGATACGCAGTATTTT. Amino acids: CASSELGQGRYTDTQYF.